This T cell receptor beta chain was found in a study of long-term antiretroviral therapy in people with HIV. In the study overall: There is a gap of about a decade between the earliest samples and the later 2015 immediate-ART recommendation.

Whole-study findings and limits: The data indicate that diversity increased after ART but remained below transplant donor controls.

They ran version v3.0 of the immunoSEQ assay at survey level. TCRdb keeps only in-frame clones here, not all; method: immunoSEQ multiplex PCR. This table has more than 20,000 clones, 83% appearing once. This clone has a single count. The antigen remains undetermined. The source of this sequence is a man between 50 and 59 years old with HIV. Sample: unsorted PBMCs, taken 0.4 years after starting antiretroviral therapy.

CDR3 nucleotides: TGTGCCAGCAGACGAGACGGGGGTAAGGGGACTGAAGCTTTCTTT. This encodes CASRRDGGKGTEAFF. This chain uses TRBV6-5 with TRBJ1-1, with D possibly matching TRBD1 (5 bases). This CDR3 is built from 15 residues. Germline CDR1 reads MNHEY; CDR2 reads SVGAGI. The ends were cut back, 6 bases at V and 5 bases at J, with 19 bases in the middle.